These 32 T cell receptor beta chains were all obtained from the same sample, sequenced in a study of blood T cell repertoires in COVID-19. Data came from immunoSEQ multiplex PCR; TCRdb stores just in-frame clones and leaves some out. The data contain around 240,000 clones, around 83% of them singletons. Sample: peripheral blood. These TCRs come from a woman between 45 and 60 years old with acute or convalescent COVID-19.

This clone was detected only once. CDR3 nucleotide sequence: TGTGCCAGCAGCCAAGAGTCGAGGCGGGGGAATGAAAAACTGTTTTTT. This encodes CASSQESRRGNEKLFF. The chain employs TRBV3-1 (or the pseudogene TRBV3-2) and TRBJ1-4; D is possibly TRBD1 (5 bases). The CDR3 contains 16 residues. Trimming took 0 bases from V and 5 from J, leaving 13 bases between them. Germline CDR1 and CDR2: LGHDT and YNNKEL (reference sequence).

This clone was picked up a small number of times. The chain has TRBV14 and TRBJ1-1; D gene uncertain. The V end was cut by 2 bases, the J end by 5 bases, with 9 bases between. The CDR3 sequence is 13 residues long. Per the germline V gene, CDR1 is SGHDN and CDR2 is FVKESK. In DNA form, the CDR3 reads TGTGCCAGCAGCCAATCCCCGAGGACTGAAGCTTTCTTT. It translates to CASSQSPRTEAFF.

This chain links TRBV28 with TRBJ1-1; D remains ambiguous. The germline gives CDR1 MDHEN, CDR2 SYDVKM. V was clipped by 5 bases and J by 1 base, with 11 bases between them. The CDR3 is 14 residues long. This chain's CDR3 is CASSGGLENTEAFF. Here the CDR3 DNA reads TGTGCCAGCAGTGGAGGACTGGAGAACACTGAAGCTTTCTTT.

The CDR3 region has the DNA TGTGCCAGTAGTGACGGGGAGGCGGCAGATACGCAGTATTTT. Its protein is CASSDGEAADTQYF. This rearrangement joins TRBV19 to TRBJ2-3; D is possibly TRBD2 (6 bases). CDR3 length: 14 residues. The germline V gene has CDR1 LNHDA and CDR2 SQIVND (reference sequence). Trimming shortened V by 5 bases and J by 4 bases, and 13 bases separated the two germline ends.

The gene calls are TRBV28 and TRBJ2-1, with 7 bases identical to TRBD2. J gave up 12 bases and V 5 bases, and 16 bases lay outside the gene matches. This CDR3 is built from 15 residues. Germline loops: CDR1 MDHEN, CDR2 SYDVKM. CDR3 in amino acids: CASSPSSGPSAPQFF. The CDR3 DNA is TGTGCCAGCAGTCCATCTAGCGGCCCCTCAGCCCCGCAGTTCTTC.

J is TRBJ2-1 and V is TRBV6-4; 7 bases align to TRBD2. CDR1 MRHNA and CDR2 SNTAGT come from the germline V gene. J gave up 1 base and V 3 bases, and 3 bases lay outside the gene matches. This CDR3 spans 15 amino acids. The CDR3 DNA is TGTGCCAGCAGTGAGGGGGGGGGATCCTACAATGAGCAGTTCTTC. Translation gives CASSEGGGSYNEQFF.

This clone has more than one count but fewer than ten. V usage is TRBV7-3 and J usage is TRBJ1-2; D is ambiguous. The V and J ends lost 5 bases and 0 bases respectively, with 16 bases between them. The CDR3 has 16 amino acids. Germline V gives CDR1 SGHTA, CDR2 FQGTGA. CDR3 sequence: CASSTNRHTPNYGYTF. The DNA for the CDR3 is TGTGCCAGCAGCACTAATCGGCACACCCCTAACTATGGCTACACCTTC.

The V and J genes are TRBV5-1 and TRBJ2-1; D is undetermined. The CDR3 covers 13 residues. The V gene lost 2 bases and the J gene lost 2 bases, with 5 bases spanning the gap. Germline loops: CDR1 SGHRS, CDR2 YFSETQ. The CDR3, as DNA: TGCGCCAGCAGCTTCGACACCTACAATGAGCAGTTCTTC. This gives the protein CASSFDTYNEQFF.

The chain employs TRBV7-9 and TRBJ2-3, with 11 nucleotides matching TRBD2. CDR1 is SEHNR and CDR2 is FQNEAQ in the germline V gene (reference sequence). Unmatched junction bases numbered 5, after V lost 5 bases and J lost 1 base. The CDR3 covers 16 residues. The DNA of the CDR3 is TGTGCCAGCAGCCGGCTAGCGGGAGGTGGCACAGATACGCAGTATTTT. Translation: CASSRLAGGGTDTQYF.

The chain recombines TRBV18 with TRBJ1-2; TRBD1 aligns across 8 bases. The J segment lost 4 bases and the V segment lost 6 bases, leaving 4 bases of the junction unmatched. Looked up from germline, CDR1 is KGHSH and CDR2 is LQKENI. This CDR3 spans 13 amino acids. CDR3 in DNA: TGTGCCAGCTCCCACGACAGGGGCTATGGCTACACCTTC. Translating it yields CASSHDRGYGYTF.

The chain combines TRBV28 with TRBJ1-1; 12 bases align to TRBD1. CDR3 length: 14 amino acids. V lost 5 bases, J lost 4 bases, and 2 bases stayed unmatched. Germline-derived CDR1 and CDR2 are MDHEN and SYDVKM. The CDR3 spells CASSGTGGLTEAFF. The CDR3 DNA sequence: TGTGCCAGCAGTGGGACAGGGGGCCTCACTGAAGCTTTCTTT.

The chain links TRBV12-3 or TRBV12-4 to TRBJ2-1; tentatively, D is TRBD1 (5 bases). The CDR3 has 13 amino acids. Trimming removed 5 bases at V and 9 bases at J, with 14 bases between. In nucleotides, the CDR3 is TGTGCCAGCAGTCCCCGACCCCAGGGTGAGCAGTTCTTC. This encodes CASSPRPQGEQFF.

CDR3 sequence (DNA): TGTGCCAGCAGCCCCGCGAATACCTACGAGCAGTACTTC. This gives the protein CASSPANTYEQYF. This chain links TRBV5-6 with TRBJ2-7; D remains unclear. The CDR3 sequence is 13 residues long. The germline V and J ends were trimmed by 4 bases and 2 bases, with 10 bases remaining between them. Per germline, CDR1 SGHDT and CDR2 YYEEEE.

J is TRBJ1-5 and V is TRBV7-8; perhaps TRBD1 as D (6 bases). CDR1 SGHVS and CDR2 FQNEAQ come from the germline V gene. The CDR3 loop spans 18 amino acids. V was shortened by 4 bases and J by 3 bases, with 22 bases between the two germline ends. The CDR3 loop reads CASSSASSQGRSNQPQHF. In DNA, the CDR3 is TGTGCCAGCAGCTCGGCTTCGTCACAGGGTCGGTCCAATCAGCCCCAGCATTTT.

The sample holds one count of this clone. The chain combines TRBV4-1 with TRBJ2-1; 7 nucleotides match TRBD2. In germline, CDR1 is MGHRA, CDR2 YSYEKL. Trimming took 6 bases from V and 1 from J; bases not matched to a gene: 3. CDR3 length equals 14 residues. For the CDR3, the DNA is TGCGCCAGCAGAGGACTAGTTTCCTACAATGAGCAGTTCTTC. Its translation: CASRGLVSYNEQFF.

The rearrangement uses TRBV7-2 and TRBJ2-4; TRBD1 might be the D (6 bases). CDR3 length: 19 amino acids. In germline, CDR1 is SGHTA, CDR2 FQGNSA. Trimming left V 5 bases short and J 0 bases short, with 23 bases between. In nucleotides, the CDR3 is TGTGCCAGCAGCCTCCCCAGGGGCCCCCCCACGCTAGCCAAAAACATTCAGTACTTC. It translates to CASSLPRGPPTLAKNIQYF.

V usage is TRBV5-1 and J usage is TRBJ2-3; unclear D gene. The V end was cut by 0 bases, the J end by 2 bases, with 10 bases between. Germline V lookup: CDR1 SGHRS, CDR2 YFSETQ. The CDR3 is 15 amino acids. Here the CDR3 DNA reads TGCGCCAGCAGCTTGGAGGCAGGTCCCACAGATACGCAGTATTTT. Its protein is CASSLEAGPTDTQYF.

The chain's CDR3 is CASSPGLAGGYEQYF. Written as DNA, the CDR3 is TGTGCCAGCTCACCAGGGCTAGCTGGTGGCTACGAGCAGTACTTC. This sequence joins TRBV18 and TRBJ2-7, with D perhaps matching TRBD2 (5 bases). The V and J ends lost 2 bases and 3 bases respectively, with 14 bases between them. Germline CDR1 KGHSH, CDR2 LQKENI. This CDR3 comprises 15 residues.

The chain employs TRBV11-2 and TRBJ2-1; 13 nucleotides match TRBD2. Per the germline V gene, CDR1 is SGHAT and CDR2 is FQNNGV. J gave up 15 bases and V 5 bases, and 13 bases lay outside the gene matches. The CDR3 covers 15 residues. CDR3 protein: CASSRTSGGPVVPFF. The CDR3 nucleotides are TGTGCCAGCAGCCGGACTAGCGGGGGACCCGTTGTTCCGTTCTTC. The variable domain in full, completed from reference TRBV11-2 and TRBJ2-1, reads EAGVAQSPRYKIIEKRQSVAFWCNPISGHATLYWYQQILGQGPKLLIQFQNNGVVDDSQLPKDRFSAERLKGVDSTLKIQPAKLEDSAVYLCASSRTSGGPVVPFFGPGTRLTVL.

This chain connects TRBV9 to TRBJ2-7; 8 nucleotides agree with TRBD1. Germline CDR1 reads SGDLS; CDR2 reads YYNGEE. V gave up 1 base and J gave up 5 bases; unmatched junction bases: 2. This CDR3 contains 13 residues. The CDR3 is CASSVQGADEQYF. The CDR3 nucleotides read TGTGCCAGCAGCGTACAGGGGGCGGACGAGCAGTACTTC.

The genes are TRBV4-2 and TRBJ2-1; D ambiguous. This CDR3 comprises 16 residues. The germline V and J ends were trimmed by 4 bases and 3 bases, with 16 bases remaining between them. Germline V gene lookup returns CDR1 LGHNA and CDR2 YNFKEQ. The CDR3 reads CASSPNIDKLYNEQFF. The DNA for the CDR3 is TGTGCCAGCAGCCCGAATATAGACAAACTCTACAATGAGCAGTTCTTC.

J is TRBJ2-7 and V is TRBV6-5; D unclear. Germline CDR1 and CDR2: MNHEY and SVGAGI. V was cut by 8 bases and J by 1 base, with 9 bases left in between. The CDR3 is 12 amino acids. CDR3 region: CASGLRSYEQYF. The CDR3 DNA is TGTGCCAGCGGGCTTAGGTCCTACGAGCAGTACTTC.

The CDR3 loop is CASSDSDTQYF. CDR3 nucleotides: TGTGCCAGCAGTGACTCAGATACGCAGTATTTT. This sequence joins TRBV2 and TRBJ2-3; D uncertain. V lost 3 bases, J lost 4 bases, and 2 bases lay in between. This CDR3 has 11 amino acids. Germline CDR1 is SNHLY and CDR2 is FYNNEI.

The chain combines TRBV5-6 with TRBJ2-1; D unclear. The CDR3 covers 12 residues. V lost 4 bases to trimming and J lost 9 bases, with 11 bases between them. CDR1 and CDR2 (germline): SGHDT, YYEEEE. The CDR3 loop is CASSPTSGEQFF. The CDR3 nucleotides are TGTGCCAGCAGCCCCACGTCCGGTGAGCAGTTCTTC.

The chain combines TRBV19 with TRBJ1-4, with 9 bases matching TRBD1. The CDR3 runs 13 residues. Looked up from germline, CDR1 is LNHDA and CDR2 is SQIVND (reference sequence). J lost 8 bases, V lost 7 bases, and 5 bases had no gene match. Here the CDR3 reads CASTTGGGEKLFF. The CDR3 DNA reads TGTGCCAGTACGACAGGGGGAGGCGAAAAACTGTTTTTT.

This rearrangement joins TRBV5-1 to TRBJ2-2, with a tentative D call TRBD2 (5 bases). CDR1 is SGHRS, CDR2 YFSETQ, per germline. Deletions cut 4 bases from V and 4 bases from J, with 17 bases between. CDR3 size: 16 residues. The chain's CDR3 is CASSLRTGRTTGELFF. CDR3 in DNA: TGCGCCAGCAGCCTACGGACGGGGAGAACCACCGGGGAGCTGTTTTTT.

The chain has TRBV3-1 (or the pseudogene TRBV3-2) and TRBJ1-1, with a possible D match to TRBD1 (5 bases). The CDR3 is made up of 13 amino acids. V was trimmed by 3 bases and J by 4 bases, leaving 9 bases between them. CDR1 is LGHDT and CDR2 is YNNKEL in the germline V gene (reference sequence). The CDR3 spells CASSHGGSTEAFF. CDR3 coding DNA: TGTGCCAGCAGCCACGGGGGGAGCACTGAAGCTTTCTTT.

As concerns this clone: Other DNA sequences in the sample encode the same CDR3. The genes are TRBV7-9 and TRBJ2-7; D perhaps matches TRBD2 (5 bases). The CDR3 runs to 13 residues. V was shortened by 2 bases and J by 2 bases, with 7 bases between the two germline ends. Germline assignment: CDR1 SEHNR and CDR2 FQNEAQ (reference sequence). The CDR3 bases are TGTGCCAGCAGCTTAACCGGGACCTACGAGCAGTACTTC. Translating gives CASSLTGTYEQYF.

This clone appeared many times. The rearrangement links TRBV19 to TRBJ2-7; maybe TRBD1 (6 bases). From germline, CDR1 is LNHDA and CDR2 SQIVND (reference sequence). The CDR3 has 14 residues. V lost 6 bases and J 2 bases, leaving 14 bases between the germline ends. The chain's CDR3 is CASRTGQLTYEQYF. DNA of the CDR3: TGTGCCAGTAGGACTGGACAGCTCACCTACGAGCAGTACTTC.

This sequence joins TRBV6-5 and TRBJ2-3; 8 bases agree with TRBD1. With V trimmed by 4 bases and J by 2 bases, 5 bases remained unmatched. The CDR3 runs to 15 residues. The V gene's germline CDR1 is MNHEY and CDR2 SVGAGI. The CDR3 coding sequence is TGTGCCAGCAGTTCCAACAGGGGGTTCACAGATACGCAGTATTTT. Protein product: CASSSNRGFTDTQYF.

The chain employs TRBV29-1 and TRBJ1-2; 11 nucleotides align to TRBD1. Losses at the gene ends were 2 bases for V and 4 bases for J; bases not matched to a gene: 3. Germline V lookup: CDR1 SQVTM, CDR2 ANQGSEA. This CDR3 spans 14 amino acids. The DNA for the CDR3 is TGCAGCGTTGAAAGAGGACAGGGGGCCTATGGCTACACCTTC. It encodes CSVERGQGAYGYTF.

The V and J genes are TRBV28 and TRBJ2-5; unclear D gene. Trimming removed 5 bases from V and 3 bases from J, with 13 bases in between. Germline values: CDR1 MDHEN, CDR2 SYDVKM. The CDR3 sequence is 14 residues long. CDR3 in amino acids: CASSIQPVKETQYF. Written as DNA, the CDR3 is TGTGCCAGCAGTATCCAACCGGTTAAAGAGACCCAGTACTTC.